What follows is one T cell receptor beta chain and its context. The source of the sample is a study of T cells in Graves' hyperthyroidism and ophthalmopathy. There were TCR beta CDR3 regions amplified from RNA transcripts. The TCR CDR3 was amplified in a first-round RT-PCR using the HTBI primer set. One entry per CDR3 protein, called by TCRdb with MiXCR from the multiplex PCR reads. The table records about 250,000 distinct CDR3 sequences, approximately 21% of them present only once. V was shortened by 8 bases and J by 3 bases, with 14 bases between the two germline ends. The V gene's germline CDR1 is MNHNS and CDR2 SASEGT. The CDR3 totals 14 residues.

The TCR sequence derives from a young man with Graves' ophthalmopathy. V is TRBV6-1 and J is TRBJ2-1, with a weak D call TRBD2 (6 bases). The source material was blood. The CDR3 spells CASGLSGFYNEQFF. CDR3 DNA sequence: TGTGCCAGCGGGTTGAGCGGGTTCTACAATGAGCAGTTCTTC.